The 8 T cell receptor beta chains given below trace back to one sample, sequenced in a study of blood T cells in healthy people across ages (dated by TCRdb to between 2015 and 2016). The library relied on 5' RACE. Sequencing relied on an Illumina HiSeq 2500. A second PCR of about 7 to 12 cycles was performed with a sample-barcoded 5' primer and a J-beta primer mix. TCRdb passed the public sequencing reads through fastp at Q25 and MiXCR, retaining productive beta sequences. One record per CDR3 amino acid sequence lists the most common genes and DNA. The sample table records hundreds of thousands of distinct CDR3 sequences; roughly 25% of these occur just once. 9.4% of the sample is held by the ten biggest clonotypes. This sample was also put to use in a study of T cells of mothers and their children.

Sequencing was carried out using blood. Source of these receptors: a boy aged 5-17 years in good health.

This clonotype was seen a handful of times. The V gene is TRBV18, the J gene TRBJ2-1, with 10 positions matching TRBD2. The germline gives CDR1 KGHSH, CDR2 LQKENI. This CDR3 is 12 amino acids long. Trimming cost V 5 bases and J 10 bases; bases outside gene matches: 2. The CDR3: CASSASGSEQFF. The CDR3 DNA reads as TGTGCCAGCTCAGCTAGCGGGAGCGAGCAGTTCTTC.

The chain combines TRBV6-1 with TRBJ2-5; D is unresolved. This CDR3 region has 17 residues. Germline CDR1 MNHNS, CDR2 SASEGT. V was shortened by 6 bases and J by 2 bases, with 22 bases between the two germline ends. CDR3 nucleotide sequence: TGTGCCAGCAGCCCGCTTGGGCTCACGGGCTCGCAAGAGACCCAGTACTTC. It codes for CASSPLGLTGSQETQYF.

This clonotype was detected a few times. The CDR3 DNA reads as TGTGCTAGTGGTTTGGTCTCGGACATAGCGGGAACGCGAAACAATGAGCAGTTCTTC. Its translation is CASGLVSDIAGTRNNEQFF. The chain employs TRBV12-5 and TRBJ2-1; 8 bases agree with TRBD2. V lost 0 bases, J lost 5 bases, and 15 bases stayed unmatched. The CDR3 length is 19 residues. Germline V CDR1 and CDR2: LGHNT, FRNRAP.

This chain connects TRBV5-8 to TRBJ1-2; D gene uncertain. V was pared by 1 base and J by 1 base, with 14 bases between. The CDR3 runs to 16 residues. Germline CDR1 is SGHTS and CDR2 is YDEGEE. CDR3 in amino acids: CASSLMRQFDNYGYTF. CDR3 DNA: TGTGCCAGCAGCTTGATGAGGCAGTTTGATAACTATGGCTACACCTTC. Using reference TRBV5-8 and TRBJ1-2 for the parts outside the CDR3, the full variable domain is EAGVTQSPTHLIKTRGQQATLRCSPISGHTSVYWYQQALGLGLQFLLWYDEGEERNRGNFPPRFSGRQFPNYSSELNVNALELEDSALYLCASSLMRQFDNYGYTFGSGTRLTVV.

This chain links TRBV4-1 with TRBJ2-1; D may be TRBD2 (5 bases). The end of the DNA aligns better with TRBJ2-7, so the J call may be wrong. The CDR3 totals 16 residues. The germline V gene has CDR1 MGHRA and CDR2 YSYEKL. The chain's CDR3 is CASSQGPGITVGEQYF. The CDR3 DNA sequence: TGCGCCAGCAGCCAAGGGCCCGGGATCACTGTCGGGGAGCAGTACTTC.

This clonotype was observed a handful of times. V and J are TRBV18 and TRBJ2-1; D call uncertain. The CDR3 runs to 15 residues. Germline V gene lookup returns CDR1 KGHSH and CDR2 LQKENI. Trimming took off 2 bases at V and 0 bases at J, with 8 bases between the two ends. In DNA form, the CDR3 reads TGTGCCAGCTCACCATTGAGTGGCTCCTACAATGAGCAGTTCTTC. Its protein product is CASSPLSGSYNEQFF.

CDR3 coding DNA: TGTGCCAGCAGCCAAGAATTCCGGGAGGGTCAGCCCCAGCATTTT. As protein: CASSQEFREGQPQHF. The rearrangement links TRBV4-2 to TRBJ1-5; no firm D call. Germline CDR1 is LGHNA and CDR2 is YNFKEQ. The V and J ends lost 0 bases and 6 bases respectively, with 12 bases between them. The CDR3 spans 15 residues.

CDR3 nucleotide sequence: TGCGCCAGCAGTGAGTCGTTTCTAGCGGGCCCAGATACGCAGTATTTT. It translates to CASSESFLAGPDTQYF. The V gene is TRBV10-2, the J gene TRBJ2-3; 8 positions match TRBD2. CDR3 length: 16 amino acids. Germline assignment: CDR1 WSHSY and CDR2 SAAADI. J gave up 4 bases and V 0 bases, and 6 bases lay outside the gene matches.